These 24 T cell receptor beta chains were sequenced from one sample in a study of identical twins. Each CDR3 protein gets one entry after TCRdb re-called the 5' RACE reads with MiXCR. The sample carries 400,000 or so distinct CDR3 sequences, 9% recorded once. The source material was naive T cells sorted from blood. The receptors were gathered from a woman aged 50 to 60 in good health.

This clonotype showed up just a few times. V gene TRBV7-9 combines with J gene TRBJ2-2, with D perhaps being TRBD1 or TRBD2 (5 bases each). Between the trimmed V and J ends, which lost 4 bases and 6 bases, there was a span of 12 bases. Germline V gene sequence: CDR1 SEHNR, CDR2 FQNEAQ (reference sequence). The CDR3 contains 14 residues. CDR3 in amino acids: CASSSFRGAGELFF. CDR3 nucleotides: TGTGCCAGCAGCTCTTTTCGGGGCGCCGGGGAGCTGTTTTTT.

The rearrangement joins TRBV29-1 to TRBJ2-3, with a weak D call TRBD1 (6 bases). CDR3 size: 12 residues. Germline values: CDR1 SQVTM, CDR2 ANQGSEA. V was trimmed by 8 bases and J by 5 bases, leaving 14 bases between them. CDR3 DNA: TGCAGCCTGACAGGTGGGAGAGATACGCAGTATTTT. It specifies CSLTGGRDTQYF.

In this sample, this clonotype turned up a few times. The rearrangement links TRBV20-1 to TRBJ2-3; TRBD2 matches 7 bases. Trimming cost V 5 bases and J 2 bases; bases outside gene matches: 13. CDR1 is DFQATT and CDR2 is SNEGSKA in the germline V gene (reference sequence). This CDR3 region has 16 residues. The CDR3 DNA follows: TGCAGTGCTGGTACTAGACTAGCAGATCTCACAGATACGCAGTATTTT. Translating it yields CSAGTRLADLTDTQYF.

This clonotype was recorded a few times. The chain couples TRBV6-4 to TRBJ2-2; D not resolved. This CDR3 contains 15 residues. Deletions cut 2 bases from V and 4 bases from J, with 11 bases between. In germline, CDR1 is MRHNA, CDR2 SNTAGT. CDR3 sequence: CASSDPPRGTGELFF. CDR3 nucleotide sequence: TGTGCCAGCAGTGACCCCCCCCGAGGCACCGGGGAGCTGTTTTTT.

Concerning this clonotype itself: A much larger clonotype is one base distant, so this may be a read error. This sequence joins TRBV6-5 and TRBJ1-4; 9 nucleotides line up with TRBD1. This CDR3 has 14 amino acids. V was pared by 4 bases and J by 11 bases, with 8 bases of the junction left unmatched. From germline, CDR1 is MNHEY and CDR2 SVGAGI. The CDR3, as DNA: TGTGCCAGCAGTTCACAGGGGGCTGGAGATAAACTGTTTTTT. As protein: CASSSQGAGDKLFF.

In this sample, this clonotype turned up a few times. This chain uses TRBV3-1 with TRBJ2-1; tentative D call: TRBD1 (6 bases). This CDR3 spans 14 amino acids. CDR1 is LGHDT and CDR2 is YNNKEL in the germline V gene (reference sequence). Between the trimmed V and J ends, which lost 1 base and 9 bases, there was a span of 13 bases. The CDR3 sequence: CASSQGTGYGEQFF. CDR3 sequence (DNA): TGTGCCAGCAGCCAAGGCACAGGGTATGGTGAGCAGTTCTTC.

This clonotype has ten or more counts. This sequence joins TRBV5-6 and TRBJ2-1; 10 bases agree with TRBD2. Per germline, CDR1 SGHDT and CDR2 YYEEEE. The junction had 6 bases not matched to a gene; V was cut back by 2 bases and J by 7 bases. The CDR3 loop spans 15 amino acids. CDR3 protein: CASSLGLAGANEQFF. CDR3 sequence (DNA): TGTGCCAGCAGCTTAGGGCTAGCGGGAGCTAATGAGCAGTTCTTC.

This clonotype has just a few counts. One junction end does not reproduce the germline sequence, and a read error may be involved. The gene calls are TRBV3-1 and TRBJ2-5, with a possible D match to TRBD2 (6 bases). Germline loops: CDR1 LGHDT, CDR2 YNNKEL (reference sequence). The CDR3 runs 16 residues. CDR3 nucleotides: TGTGCCAGCATCCAAACCGGGGGAGAAGTCCAAGAGACCCAGTACTTC. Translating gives CASIQTGGEVQETQYF.

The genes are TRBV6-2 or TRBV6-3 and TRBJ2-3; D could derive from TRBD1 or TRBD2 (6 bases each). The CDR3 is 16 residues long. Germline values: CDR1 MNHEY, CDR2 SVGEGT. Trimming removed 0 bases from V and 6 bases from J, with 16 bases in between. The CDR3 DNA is TGTGCCAGCAGTTACTCGAAGGGGGTTGGGACTGATACGCAGTATTTT. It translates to CASSYSKGVGTDTQYF.

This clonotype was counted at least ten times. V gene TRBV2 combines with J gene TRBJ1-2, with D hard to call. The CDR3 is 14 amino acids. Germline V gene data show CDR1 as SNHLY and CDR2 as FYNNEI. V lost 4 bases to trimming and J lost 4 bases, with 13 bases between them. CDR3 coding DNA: TGTGCCAGCAGTGTTTCCCGGGCCATCTATGGCTACACCTTC. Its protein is CASSVSRAIYGYTF.

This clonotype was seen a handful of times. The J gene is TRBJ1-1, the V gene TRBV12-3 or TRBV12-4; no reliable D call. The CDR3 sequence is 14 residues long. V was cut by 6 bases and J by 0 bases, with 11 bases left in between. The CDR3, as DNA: TGTGCCAGCAGATCGGAAGGCATGAACACTGAAGCTTTCTTT. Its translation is CASRSEGMNTEAFF.

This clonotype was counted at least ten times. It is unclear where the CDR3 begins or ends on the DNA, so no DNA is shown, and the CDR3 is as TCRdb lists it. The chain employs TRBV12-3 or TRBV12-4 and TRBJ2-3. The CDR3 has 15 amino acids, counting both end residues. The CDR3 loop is CASSFLETSTDTQYF.

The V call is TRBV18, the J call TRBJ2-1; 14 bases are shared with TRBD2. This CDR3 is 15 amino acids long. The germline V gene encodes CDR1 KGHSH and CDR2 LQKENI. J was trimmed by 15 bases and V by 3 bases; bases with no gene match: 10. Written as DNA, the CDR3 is TGTGCCAGCTCACCCCTAGAGGGACTAGCGGGAGACGGGTTCTTC. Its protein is CASSPLEGLAGDGFF.

CDR3 sequence: CASSEVPGQGNQPQHF. DNA for the CDR3: TGTGCCAGCAGTGAAGTGCCGGGACAGGGCAATCAGCCCCAGCATTTT. This chain connects TRBV6-1 to TRBJ1-5; 8 bases line up with TRBD1. Germline assignment: CDR1 MNHNS and CDR2 SASEGT. V lost 1 base, J lost 2 bases, and 4 bases stayed unmatched. The CDR3 length is 16 residues.

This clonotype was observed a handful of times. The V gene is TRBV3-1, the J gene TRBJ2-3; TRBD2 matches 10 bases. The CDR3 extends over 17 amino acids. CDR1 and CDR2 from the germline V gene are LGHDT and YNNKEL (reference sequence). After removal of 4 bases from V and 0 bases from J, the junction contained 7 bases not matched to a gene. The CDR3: CASSRRSSGGSTDTQYF. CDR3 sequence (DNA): TGTGCCAGCAGCCGCAGGTCTAGCGGGGGTAGCACAGATACGCAGTATTTT.

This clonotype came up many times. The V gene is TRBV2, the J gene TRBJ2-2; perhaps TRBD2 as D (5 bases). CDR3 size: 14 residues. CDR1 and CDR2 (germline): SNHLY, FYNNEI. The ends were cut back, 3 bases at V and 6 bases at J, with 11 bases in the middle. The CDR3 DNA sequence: TGTGCCAGCAGTGACGTAGACTACTCCGGGGAGCTGTTTTTT. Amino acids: CASSDVDYSGELFF.

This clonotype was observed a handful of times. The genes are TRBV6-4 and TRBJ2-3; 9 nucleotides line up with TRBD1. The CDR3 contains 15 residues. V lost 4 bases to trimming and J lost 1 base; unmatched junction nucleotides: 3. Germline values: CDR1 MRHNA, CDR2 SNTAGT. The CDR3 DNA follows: TGTGCCAGCAGTGCGACAGGGGGAGGCACAGATACGCAGTATTTT. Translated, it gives CASSATGGGTDTQYF.

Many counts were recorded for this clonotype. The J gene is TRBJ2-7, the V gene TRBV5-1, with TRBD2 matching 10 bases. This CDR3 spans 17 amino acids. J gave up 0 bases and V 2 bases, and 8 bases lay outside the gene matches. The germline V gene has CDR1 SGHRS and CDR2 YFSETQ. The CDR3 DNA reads TGCGCCAGCAGCTTAGGAGGACTAGCGGACAACTCCTACGAGCAGTACTTC. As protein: CASSLGGLADNSYEQYF.

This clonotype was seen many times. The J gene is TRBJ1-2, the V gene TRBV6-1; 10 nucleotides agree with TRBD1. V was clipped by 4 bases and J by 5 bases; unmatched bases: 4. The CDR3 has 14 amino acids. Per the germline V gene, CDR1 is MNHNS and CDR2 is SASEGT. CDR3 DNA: TGTGCCAGCAGTGCCCGGGGACAGGGGTATGGCTACACCTTC. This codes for CASSARGQGYGYTF.

Written as DNA, the CDR3 is TGCAGTGCTAGAGCGACCTGGACTAGCGGGAAAACGGGCTACAATGAGCAGTTCTTC. As protein: CSARATWTSGKTGYNEQFF. The gene calls are TRBV20-1 and TRBJ2-1, with TRBD2 matching over 12 bases. The CDR3 spans 19 residues. Germline trimming cut 1 base from V and 3 bases from J; bases unmatched to any gene: 13. Germline-derived CDR1 and CDR2 are DFQATT and SNEGSKA (reference sequence).

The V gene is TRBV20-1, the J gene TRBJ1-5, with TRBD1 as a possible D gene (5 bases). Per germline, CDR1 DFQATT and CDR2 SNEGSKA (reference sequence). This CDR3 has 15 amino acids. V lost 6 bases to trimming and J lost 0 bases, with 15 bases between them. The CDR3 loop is CSARPAGLSNQPQHF. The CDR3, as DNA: TGCAGTGCCCGCCCGGCAGGGCTTAGCAATCAGCCCCAGCATTTT.

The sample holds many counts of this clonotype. The CDR3 reads CASSNQQGKNGYTF. The CDR3 DNA follows: TGTGCCAGCAGTAACCAACAGGGAAAAAATGGCTACACCTTC. The chain couples TRBV6-5 to TRBJ1-2; weak D call: TRBD1 (6 bases). V shed 5 bases and J shed 6 bases, with 16 bases lying between them. The CDR3 sequence is 14 residues long. Germline V gene sequence: CDR1 MNHEY, CDR2 SVGAGI.

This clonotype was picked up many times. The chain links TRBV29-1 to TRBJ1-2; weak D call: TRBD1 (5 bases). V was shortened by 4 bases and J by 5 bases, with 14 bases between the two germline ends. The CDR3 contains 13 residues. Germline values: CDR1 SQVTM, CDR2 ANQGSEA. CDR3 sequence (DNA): TGCAGCGTTGTGGAGTCAGGGTTTTATGGCTACACCTTC. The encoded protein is CSVVESGFYGYTF.

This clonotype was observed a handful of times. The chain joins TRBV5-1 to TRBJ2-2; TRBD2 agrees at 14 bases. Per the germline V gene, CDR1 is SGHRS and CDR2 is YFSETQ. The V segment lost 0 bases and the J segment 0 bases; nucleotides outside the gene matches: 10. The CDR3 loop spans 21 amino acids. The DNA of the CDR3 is TGCGCCAGCAGCTTGGCCATGGGACTAGCGGGAGTCGTTGCGAACACCGGGGAGCTGTTTTTT. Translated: CASSLAMGLAGVVANTGELFF.